A single sample gave rise to the 23 T cell receptor beta chains below, sequenced in a study of glioma-infiltrating T cells after dendritic cell vaccination. The table came from immunoSEQ multiplex PCR; TCRdb's copy has only in-frame clones and leaves some out. Among approximately 82,000 clones listed, around nine tenths were seen once. The source was blood, collected before dendritic cell vaccination. These receptors all come from a human donor with glioblastoma.

This sequence joins TRBV11-3 and TRBJ2-7, with 7 bases matching TRBD1. Germline values: CDR1 SGHNT, CDR2 YENEEA. The CDR3 covers 15 residues. The trim removed 1 base at V and 2 bases at J, leaving 5 bases unmatched. The CDR3 loop reads CASSLGPGGPYEQYF. CDR3 nucleotide sequence: TGTGCCAGCAGCTTAGGGCCAGGGGGACCCTACGAGCAGTACTTC.

This chain links TRBV10-3 with TRBJ2-6; possibly TRBD1 for D (6 bases). Germline V CDR1 and CDR2: ENHRY, SYGVKD. The V end was cut by 1 base, the J end by 0 bases, with 13 bases between. The CDR3 length is 18 residues. The DNA of the CDR3 is TGTGCCATCAGTGAGTGGGGAAAGGGGGACTCTGGGGCCAACGTCCTGACTTTC. Encoded protein: CAISEWGKGDSGANVLTF.

V is TRBV19 and J is TRBJ2-3, with a possible D match to TRBD2 (5 bases). CDR1 and CDR2 from the germline V gene are LNHDA and SQIVND (reference sequence). V was clipped by 5 bases and J by 5 bases, with 8 bases between them. This CDR3 contains 12 residues. Written as DNA, the CDR3 is TGTGCCAGTAGTCCCGAGGGAGATACGCAGTATTTT. It translates to CASSPEGDTQYF.

This clone was detected once. The genes are TRBV5-8 and TRBJ2-3; 12 nucleotides line up with TRBD2. Germline V gene sequence: CDR1 SGHTS, CDR2 YDEGEE. The CDR3 extends over 15 amino acids. V lost 3 bases, J lost 6 bases, and 5 bases stayed unmatched. DNA for the CDR3: TGTGCCAGCAGCTCTCTAGCGGGGGGGCTCGATACGCAGTATTTT. It specifies CASSSLAGGLDTQYF.

There are a few counts of this clone. CDR3 DNA: TGCGCCAGCCGGGGAGCGGAACAGTACGAGCAGTACTTC. Translated, it gives CASRGAEQYEQYF. The chain has TRBV5-1 and TRBJ2-7; weak D call: TRBD2 (5 bases). The CDR3 totals 13 residues. The V gene lost 7 bases and the J gene lost 4 bases, with 15 bases spanning the gap. Germline V gives CDR1 SGHRS, CDR2 YFSETQ. Complete variable domain (other parts from reference TRBV5-1 and TRBJ2-7): KAGVTQTPRYLIKTRGQQVTLSCSPISGHRSVSWYQQTPGQGLQFLFEYFSETQRNKGNFPGRFSGRQFSNSRSEMNVSTLELGDSALYLCASRGAEQYEQYFGPGTRLTVT.

CDR3 DNA: TGCGCCAGCAGCTTGGAAGGTAGCGGGGGCCCCTACGAGCAGTACTTC. Protein: CASSLEGSGGPYEQYF. The chain employs TRBV5-1 and TRBJ2-7, with 9 nucleotides matching TRBD2. The CDR3 totals 16 residues. The germline CDR1 and CDR2 sequences are SGHRS and YFSETQ. V lost 0 bases to trimming and J lost 2 bases; unmatched junction nucleotides: 6.

The chain carries TRBV5-1 and TRBJ1-1; 7 nucleotides line up with TRBD1. The CDR3 has 15 amino acids. Germline assignment: CDR1 SGHRS and CDR2 YFSETQ. With V trimmed by 5 bases and J by 0 bases, 7 bases remained unmatched. Here the CDR3 DNA reads TGCGCCAGCAGGACAGGGATAGGTGTGAACACTGAAGCTTTCTTT. It codes for CASRTGIGVNTEAFF.

The rearrangement uses TRBV11-2 and TRBJ2-1, with 10 bases that match TRBD1. The germline gives CDR1 SGHAT, CDR2 FQNNGV. The CDR3 sequence is 13 residues long. V shed 5 bases, J shed 8 bases, and the junction held 3 bases outside the gene matches. CDR3 protein: CASSLGQGDEQFF. CDR3 coding DNA: TGTGCCAGCAGCCTAGGACAGGGGGATGAGCAGTTCTTC.

V and J are TRBV7-3 and TRBJ2-3; TRBD2 agrees at 7 bases. There are 16 residues in the CDR3. V shed 3 bases, J shed 0 bases, and the junction held 6 bases outside the gene matches. Germline V lookup: CDR1 SGHTA, CDR2 FQGTGA. As DNA, the CDR3 is TGTGCCAGCAGCTTGGACCTAGCGGCTAGCACAGATACGCAGTATTTT. Translated, it gives CASSLDLAASTDTQYF. The full variable domain, with the rest looked up from reference TRBV7-3 and TRBJ2-3, is GAGVSQTPSNKVTEKGKYVELRCDPISGHTALYWYRQSLGQGPEFLIYFQGTGAADDSGLPNDRFFAVRPEGSVSTLKIQRTERGDSAVYLCASSLDLAASTDTQYFGPGTRLTVL.

V gene TRBV11-3 combines with J gene TRBJ2-2, with 10 bases that match TRBD2. V lost 5 bases to trimming and J lost 5 bases; unmatched junction nucleotides: 2. There are 14 residues in the CDR3. Per the germline V gene, CDR1 is SGHNT and CDR2 is YENEEA. The CDR3 reads CASSPTSGTGELFF. The CDR3 DNA follows: TGTGCCAGCAGCCCGACTAGCGGGACCGGGGAGCTGTTTTTT.

The chain employs TRBV6-1 and TRBJ2-5; the D gene is possibly TRBD2 (5 bases). The length of the CDR3 is 15 residues. Germline V gene sequence: CDR1 MNHNS, CDR2 SASEGT. Trimming pared 4 bases from V and 1 base from J, leaving 13 bases between. CDR3 region: CASSVEWETQETQYF. The CDR3 DNA is TGTGCCAGCAGTGTGGAATGGGAGACCCAAGAGACCCAGTACTTC.

The chain carries TRBV5-4 and TRBJ2-7, with 10 bases matching TRBD1. Germline V gives CDR1 SGHNT, CDR2 YYREEE (reference sequence). Trimming at V came to 3 bases and at J to 3 bases, leaving 6 bases not matched to a gene. This CDR3 has 15 amino acids. CDR3 loop: CASSWGTGAYYEQYF. The CDR3 nucleotides are TGTGCCAGCAGCTGGGGGACAGGGGCGTACTACGAGCAGTACTTC.

The genes are TRBV6-1 and TRBJ2-7; D gene uncertain. Germline CDR1 is MNHNS and CDR2 is SASEGT. V was pared by 4 bases and J by 3 bases, with 28 bases between. This CDR3 contains 19 residues. The CDR3 coding sequence is TGTGCCAGCAGTGCCTTTCCTCCGCAGCATGAGGTTGAAGTCTACGAGCAGTACTTC. Residues: CASSAFPPQHEVEVYEQYF.

This sequence joins TRBV5-1 and TRBJ1-4; 7 bases map to TRBD1. Germline V CDR1 and CDR2: SGHRS, YFSETQ. The CDR3 length is 15 residues. Trimming cost V 4 bases and J 5 bases; bases outside gene matches: 8. This CDR3 is CASSNAGQLNEKLFF. As DNA, the CDR3 is TGCGCCAGCAGCAATGCGGGACAGTTAAATGAAAAACTGTTTTTT. The full variable domain, rest sourced from reference TRBV5-1 and TRBJ1-4, is KAGVTQTPRYLIKTRGQQVTLSCSPISGHRSVSWYQQTPGQGLQFLFEYFSETQRNKGNFPGRFSGRQFSNSRSEMNVSTLELGDSALYLCASSNAGQLNEKLFFGSGTQLSVL.

The rearrangement joins TRBV11-2 to TRBJ2-7, with a possible D match to TRBD1 (6 bases). There are 15 residues in the CDR3. Germline V gene data show CDR1 as SGHAT and CDR2 as FQNNGV. V lost 5 bases to trimming and J lost 3 bases, with 17 bases between them. CDR3 nucleotide sequence: TGTGCCAGCAGCCCTGGACAGTACCGGGGCTACGAGCAGTACTTC. This gives the protein CASSPGQYRGYEQYF.

The CDR3 bases are TGCGCCAGCAGTGAGATTAGCGGGAGCATTCAGTACTTC. It is translated as CASSEISGSIQYF. This chain links TRBV10-2 with TRBJ2-4; 9 nucleotides match TRBD2. CDR1 and CDR2 (germline): WSHSY, SAAADI. Unmatched junction bases numbered 2, after V lost 2 bases and J lost 9 bases. This CDR3 contains 13 residues.

V and J are TRBV6-6 and TRBJ1-2; 9 bases are a match to TRBD1. Trimming removed 5 bases from V and 8 bases from J; junction bases left unmatched: 12. Per the germline V gene, CDR1 is MNHNY and CDR2 is SVGAGI (reference sequence). The CDR3 is made up of 15 amino acids. This chain's CDR3 is CASSNPTGGFYGYTF. The DNA of the CDR3 is TGTGCCAGCAGTAACCCGACAGGGGGTTTCTACGGCTACACCTTC.

In DNA, the CDR3 is TGTGCCAGCAGCTTAGAAGGGGGGGGTACTGAAGCTTTCTTT. It translates to CASSLEGGGTEAFF. The gene calls are TRBV11-2 and TRBJ1-1; D is perhaps TRBD1 (6 bases). This CDR3 region has 14 residues. Trimming took off 0 bases at V and 5 bases at J, with 10 bases between the two ends. Germline V gene data show CDR1 as SGHAT and CDR2 as FQNNGV.

CDR3 loop: CASSLPSGGRSKNIQYF. The CDR3 nucleotides are TGTGCCAGCAGTTTGCCTAGCGGGGGGCGGTCCAAAAACATTCAGTACTTC. The chain couples TRBV28 to TRBJ2-4; TRBD2 matches 11 bases. V shed 3 bases, J shed 2 bases, and the junction held 6 bases outside the gene matches. Germline lookup yields CDR1 MDHEN and CDR2 SYDVKM. The CDR3 has 17 residues. Complete variable domain (other parts from reference TRBV28 and TRBJ2-4): DVKVTQSSRYLVKRTGEKVFLECVQDMDHENMFWYRQDPGLGLRLIYFSYDVKMKEKGDIPEGYSVSREKKERFSLILESASTNQTSMYLCASSLPSGGRSKNIQYFGAGTRLSVL.

The V gene is TRBV6-5, the J gene TRBJ2-5; 8 bases are a match to TRBD2. Germline CDR1 reads MNHEY; CDR2 reads SVGAGI. This CDR3 is built from 15 residues. V gave up 6 bases and J gave up 5 bases; unmatched junction bases: 11. CDR3 protein: CASSTDLAGLETQYF. CDR3 coding DNA: TGTGCCAGCAGCACAGACTTAGCGGGGCTTGAGACCCAGTACTTC.

V is TRBV29-1 and J is TRBJ2-7, with D perhaps matching TRBD1 (5 bases). Germline-derived CDR1 and CDR2 are SQVTM and ANQGSEA. Trimming shortened V by 5 bases and J by 5 bases, and 10 bases separated the two germline ends. This CDR3 comprises 11 residues. CDR3 coding DNA: TGCAGCGTTACTGACAGTCACGAGCAGTACTTC. This sequence encodes CSVTDSHEQYF.

The J gene is TRBJ2-1, the V gene TRBV7-3; 15 nucleotides match TRBD2. Looked up from germline, CDR1 is SGHTA and CDR2 is FQGTGA. The CDR3 sequence is 15 residues long. The V and J ends lost 5 bases and 8 bases, in that order; junction bases with no gene match: 4. The DNA of the CDR3 is TGTGCCAGCAGCGAGGGACTAGCGGGAGGCCATGAGCAGTTCTTC. It translates to CASSEGLAGGHEQFF.

The chain links TRBV5-1 to TRBJ2-3, with D possibly TRBD2 on 6 matching bases. Germline assignment: CDR1 SGHRS and CDR2 YFSETQ. This CDR3 is built from 17 residues. Trimming cost V 1 base and J 5 bases, with 20 bases left between them. CDR3 amino acids: CASSLQSGGAVQDTQYF. DNA of the CDR3: TGCGCCAGCAGCTTGCAGTCTGGCGGGGCTGTTCAAGATACGCAGTATTTT.